This T cell receptor beta chain stems from a study of blood T cell repertoires in COVID-19. The study drew participants aged about 18 to 90 years from roughly 25 US areas. Cohort assignment relied on participant-reported clinical history. From germline, CDR1 is SGHNT and CDR2 YENEEA. This CDR3 has 13 residues. The germline V and J ends were trimmed by 1 base and 8 bases, with 11 bases remaining between them. Measured with immunoSEQ multiplex PCR; TCRdb has only the in-frame clones, and not every one. The table lists approximately 210,000 clones, 81% of them singletons. This sequence originates from a woman in her forties or fifties with acute COVID-19. This chain links TRBV11-3 with TRBJ1-2; possibly TRBD1 for D (5 bases). Source material: PBMCs or T cells enriched from blood (not recorded which). The CDR3 region is CASSLAGGTGYTF. The CDR3 coding sequence is TGTGCCAGCAGCTTAGCCGGGGGTACGGGCTACACCTTC.